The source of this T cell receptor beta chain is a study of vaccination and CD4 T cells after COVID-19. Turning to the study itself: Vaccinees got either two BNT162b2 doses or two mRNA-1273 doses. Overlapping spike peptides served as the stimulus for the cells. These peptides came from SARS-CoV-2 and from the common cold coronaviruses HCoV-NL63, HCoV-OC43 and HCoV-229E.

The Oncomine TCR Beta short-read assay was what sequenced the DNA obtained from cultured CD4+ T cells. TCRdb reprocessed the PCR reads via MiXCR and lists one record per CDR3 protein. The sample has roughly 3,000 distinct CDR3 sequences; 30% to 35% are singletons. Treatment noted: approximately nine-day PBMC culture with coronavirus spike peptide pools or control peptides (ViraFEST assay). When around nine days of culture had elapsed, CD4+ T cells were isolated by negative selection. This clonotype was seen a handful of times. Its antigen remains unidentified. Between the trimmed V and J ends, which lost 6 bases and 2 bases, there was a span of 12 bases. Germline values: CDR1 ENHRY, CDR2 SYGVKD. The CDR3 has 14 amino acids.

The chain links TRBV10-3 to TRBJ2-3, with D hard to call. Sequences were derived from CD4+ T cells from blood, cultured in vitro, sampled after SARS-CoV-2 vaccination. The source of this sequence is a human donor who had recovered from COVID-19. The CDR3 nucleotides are TGTGCCATCAGGGGGAACTTCCCCACAGATACGCAGTATTTT. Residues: CAIRGNFPTDTQYF.